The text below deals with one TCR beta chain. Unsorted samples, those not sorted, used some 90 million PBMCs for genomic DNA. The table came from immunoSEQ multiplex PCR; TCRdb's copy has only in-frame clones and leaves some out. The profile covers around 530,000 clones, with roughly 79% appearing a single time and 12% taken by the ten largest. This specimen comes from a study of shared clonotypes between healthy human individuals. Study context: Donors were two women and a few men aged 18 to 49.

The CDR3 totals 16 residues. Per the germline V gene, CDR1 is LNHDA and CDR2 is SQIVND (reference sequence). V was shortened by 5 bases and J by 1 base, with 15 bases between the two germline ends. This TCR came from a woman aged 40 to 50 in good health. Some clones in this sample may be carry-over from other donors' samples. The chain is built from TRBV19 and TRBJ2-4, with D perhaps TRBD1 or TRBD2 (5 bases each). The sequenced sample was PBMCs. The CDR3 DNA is TGTGCCAGTAGTCCCCGGACGGGACGTGCCAAAAACATTCAGTACTTC. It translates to CASSPRTGRAKNIQYF.